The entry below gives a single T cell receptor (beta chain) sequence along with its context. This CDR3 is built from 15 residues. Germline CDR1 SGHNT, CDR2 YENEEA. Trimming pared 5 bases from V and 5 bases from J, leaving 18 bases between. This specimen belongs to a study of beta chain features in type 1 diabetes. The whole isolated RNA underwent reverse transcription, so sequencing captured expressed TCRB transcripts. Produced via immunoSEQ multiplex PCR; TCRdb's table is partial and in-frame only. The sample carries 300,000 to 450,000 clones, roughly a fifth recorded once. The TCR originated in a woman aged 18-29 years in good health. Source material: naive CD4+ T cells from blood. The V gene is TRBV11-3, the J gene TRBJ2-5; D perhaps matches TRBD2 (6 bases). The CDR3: CASSPRGSRKETQYF. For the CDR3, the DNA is TGTGCCAGCAGCCCCCGGGGGTCCCGGAAGGAGACCCAGTACTTC.